This T cell receptor beta chain was sequenced for a study of human T cells and chemical hapten exposure. The wider study: Per-sample variation in TCR yield stemmed mainly from small pooled library volume differences.

This clonotype was seen a few times. Its specificity is not known. Individual cDNA molecules in this library carried unique molecular identifiers. Per the original methods: TCRs per sample had a median of 95,638 and ranged from roughly 20,000 to 690,600. TCRdb recomputed calls from the RACE reads with MiXCR, one row per CDR3 protein. The V and J calls and clone size come from TCRdb's table, not from the authors' own analysis. Of roughly 75,000 distinct CDR3 sequences in the sample, over 6.5% were seen once. The CDR3 contains 13 residues. V was clipped by 1 base and J by 1 base, with 5 bases between them. Germline V lookup: CDR1 SGHRS, CDR2 YFSETQ. Time point defined: healthy volunteer bleed at 6 weeks. The authors extracted total RNA from unfractionated whole blood. Findings of the study overall: TCRs at a frequency above 1 in 1000 stayed unchanged with DPC sensitization.

The sequence was obtained from a female donor in good health. Some clones in this sample may be carry-over from other donors' samples. What was sequenced was whole blood. The V gene is TRBV5-1, the J gene TRBJ1-1; no clear D. CDR3 loop: CASSLIRNTEAFF. As DNA, the CDR3 is TGCGCCAGCAGCTTGATAAGGAACACTGAAGCTTTCTTT.